What follows is one TCR beta chain and its context. No antigen is known for it. Primers included in the PCR were 60 Vbeta and 13 Jbeta primers. Profiled with immunoSEQ multiplex PCR; TCRdb holds only in-frame clones, not every one. The sample lists more than 150,000 clones; 84% were seen once. This sample was included in a study of cytomegalovirus exposure and HLA in healthy donors. Findings of the study overall: In vitro work confirmed that a few CMV-associated chains recognize CMV antigens. V- and J-gene trimming in TCR beta was tied to a missense DCLRE1C variant by an analysis performed later.

Each donor's status was that of a healthy bone marrow donor. This clonotype was sampled from a girl aged 2 to 9 in good health and CMV-seropositive. Sample: PBMCs.

CDR3 sequence (DNA): TGTGCCAGCAGCTTACTAGCGGGGGGCACAGATACGCAGTATTTT. Amino acid sequence: CASSLLAGGTDTQYF. The chain has TRBV7-3 and TRBJ2-3; 10 bases agree with TRBD2. This CDR3 has 15 amino acids. J was trimmed by 1 base and V by 2 bases; bases with no gene match: 0. CDR1 is SGHTA and CDR2 is FQGTGA in the germline V gene. The full variable domain, its missing parts supplied by reference TRBV7-3 and TRBJ2-3, is GAGVSQTPSNKVTEKGKYVELRCDPISGHTALYWYRQSLGQGPEFLIYFQGTGAADDSGLPNDRFFAVRPEGSVSTLKIQRTERGDSAVYLCASSLLAGGTDTQYFGPGTRLTVL.